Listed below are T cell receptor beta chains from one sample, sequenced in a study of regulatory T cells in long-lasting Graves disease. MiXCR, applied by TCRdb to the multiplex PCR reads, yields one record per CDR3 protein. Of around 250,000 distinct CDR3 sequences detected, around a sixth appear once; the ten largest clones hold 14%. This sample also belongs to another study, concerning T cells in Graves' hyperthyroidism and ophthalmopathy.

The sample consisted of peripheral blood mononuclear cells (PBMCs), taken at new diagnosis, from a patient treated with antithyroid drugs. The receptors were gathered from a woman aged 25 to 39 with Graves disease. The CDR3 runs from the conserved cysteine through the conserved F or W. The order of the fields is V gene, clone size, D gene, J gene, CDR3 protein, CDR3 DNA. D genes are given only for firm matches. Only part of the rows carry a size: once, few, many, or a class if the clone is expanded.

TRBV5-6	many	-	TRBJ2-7	CASSFVGEQYF	TGTGCCAGCAGCTTCGTGGGTGAGCAGTACTTC
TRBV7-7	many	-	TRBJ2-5	CASSRTDIPETQYF	TGTGCTAGCAGCCGAACGGACATCCCGGAGACCCAGTACTTC
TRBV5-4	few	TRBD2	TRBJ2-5	CASSPGLAGGIETQYF	TGTGCCAGCAGCCCGGGACTAGCGGGGGGTATCGAGACCCAGTACTTC
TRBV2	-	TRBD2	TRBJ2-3	CASLLRLAGGPSTGTQYF	TGTGCCAGCCTCCTGAGACTAGCGGGAGGCCCTAGCACAGGTACGCAGTATTTT
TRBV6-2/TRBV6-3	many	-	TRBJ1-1	CASSEGPLSHTEAFF	TGTGCCAGCAGTGAAGGGCCGCTTTCCCACACTGAAGCTTTCTTT
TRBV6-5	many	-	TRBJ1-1	CASSYSGRSGSTEAFF	TGTGCCAGCAGTTACTCGGGACGGTCGGGTAGTACTGAAGCTTTCTTT
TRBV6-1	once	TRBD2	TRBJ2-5	CASGPGLAGPGETQYF	TGTGCCAGCGGGCCGGGACTAGCGGGGCCAGGAGAGACCCAGTACTTC
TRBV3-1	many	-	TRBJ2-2	CASSHVFATGELFF	TGTGCCAGCAGCCACGTCTTCGCGACCGGGGAGCTGTTTTTT
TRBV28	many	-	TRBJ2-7	CASSLPPQAGYEQYF	TGTGCCAGCAGCTTGCCGCCACAGGCGGGCTACGAGCAGTACTTC
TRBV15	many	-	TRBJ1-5	CATSRDRGVNQPQHF	TGTGCCACCAGCAGAGATAGGGGGGTCAATCAGCCCCAGCATTTT
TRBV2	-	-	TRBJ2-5	CASSEGSGTQYF	TGTGCCAGCAGTGAAGGGTCTGGGACCCAGTACTTC
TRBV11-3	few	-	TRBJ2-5	CASRPGVQETQYF	TGTGCCAGCAGACCGGGGGTCCAAGAGACCCAGTACTTC
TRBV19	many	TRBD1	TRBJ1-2	CASSLNRQGRDTF	TGTGCCAGTAGTCTCAACCGACAGGGTCGCGACACCTTC
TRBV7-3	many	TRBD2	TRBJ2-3	CASSEGGGDQDTQYF	TGTGCCAGCAGCGAGGGTGGGGGGGACCAAGATACGCAGTATTTT
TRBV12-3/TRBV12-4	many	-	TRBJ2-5	CASSLRAQETQYF	TGTGCCAGCAGTTTACGAGCACAAGAGACCCAGTACTTC
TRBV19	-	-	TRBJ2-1	CASGILAYNEQFF	TGTGCCAGTGGTATTCTGGCCTACAATGAGCAGTTCTTC
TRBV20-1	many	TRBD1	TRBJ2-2	CSAAGTGGSGELFF	TGCAGTGCTGCCGGGACAGGGGGCTCCGGGGAGCTGTTTTTT
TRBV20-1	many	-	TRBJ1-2	CSARVDSYGYTF	TGCAGTGCTAGAGTGGATAGCTATGGCTACACCTTC
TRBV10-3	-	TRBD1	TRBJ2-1	CATLRGDRTGNEQFF	TGTGCCACCCTCCGCGGAGATAGGACAGGGAATGAGCAGTTCTTC
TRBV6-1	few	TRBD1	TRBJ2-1	CASSDGQGTMKQFF	TGTGCCAGCAGTGACGGACAGGGTACAATGAAGCAGTTCTTC
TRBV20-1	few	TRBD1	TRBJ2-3	CSAIDPGRGNTDTQYF	TGCAGTGCTATCGATCCGGGCAGGGGGAACACAGATACGCAGTATTTT
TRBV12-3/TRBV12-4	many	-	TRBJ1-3	CASSLVGLSGNTIYF	TGTGCCAGCAGTTTGGTGGGTCTCTCTGGAAACACCATATATTTT
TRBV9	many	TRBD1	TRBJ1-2	CASSDLTGVNGYTF	TGTGCCAGCAGCGATCTAACAGGGGTAAATGGCTACACCTTC
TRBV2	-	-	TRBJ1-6	CASSERTGNNSPLHF	TGTGCCAGCAGTGAACGGACTGGGAATAATTCACCCCTCCACTTT
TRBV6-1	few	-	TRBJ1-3	CASSPGFPFSGNTIYF	TGTGCCAGCAGTCCCGGGTTTCCCTTCTCTGGAAACACCATATATTTT
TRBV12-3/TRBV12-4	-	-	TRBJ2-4	CATTGSKNIQYF	TGTGCCACTACAGGGAGCAAAAACATTCAGTACTTC
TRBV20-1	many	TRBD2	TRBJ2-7	CSAGGSGASYEQYF	TGCAGTGCGGGGGGTAGCGGGGCGTCCTACGAGCAGTACTTC
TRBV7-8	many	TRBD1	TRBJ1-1	CASSFLPGTGLDTEAFF	TGTGCCAGCAGCTTCCTACCTGGGACAGGGTTGGACACTGAAGCTTTCTTT
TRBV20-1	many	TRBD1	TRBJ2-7	CSARLPGTGDYEQYF	TGCAGTGCTAGACTTCCCGGGACAGGGGACTACGAGCAGTACTTC
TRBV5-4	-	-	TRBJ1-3	CASSLDRYLGNTIYF	TGTGCCAGCAGCTTGGACAGATATCTGGGAAACACCATATATTTT
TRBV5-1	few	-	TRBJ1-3	CASSLDLGGSGNTIYF	TGCGCCAGCAGCTTGGACCTAGGGGGATCTGGAAACACCATATATTTT
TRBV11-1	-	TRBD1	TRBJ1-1	CASSLFQGVYTEAFF	TGTGCCAGCAGCTTATTCCAGGGGGTGTACACTGAAGCTTTCTTT
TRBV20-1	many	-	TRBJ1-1	CSATERNTEAFF	TGCAGTGCTACTGAGAGGAACACTGAAGCTTTCTTT
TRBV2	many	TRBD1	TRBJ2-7	CAIQGQAYEQYF	TGTGCCATTCAAGGACAGGCCTACGAGCAGTACTTC
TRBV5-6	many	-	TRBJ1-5	CASSLANQPQHF	TGTGCCAGCAGCTTGGCTAATCAGCCCCAGCATTTT
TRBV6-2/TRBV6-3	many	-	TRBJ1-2	CASSKIPQGGYTF	TGTGCCAGCAGCAAAATCCCACAAGGCGGCTACACCTTC
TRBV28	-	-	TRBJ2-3	CASSPVATDTQYF	TGTGCCAGCAGTCCCGTCGCCACAGATACGCAGTATTTT
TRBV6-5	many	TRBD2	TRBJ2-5	CASSYSPGGKETQYF	TGTGCCAGCAGTTACTCGCCGGGGGGGAAGGAGACCCAGTACTTC
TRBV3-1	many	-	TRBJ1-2	CASSGAMDSYGYTF	TGTGCCAGCAGCGGAGCTATGGACAGCTATGGCTACACCTTC
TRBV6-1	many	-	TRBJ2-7	CASSETGRLYEQYF	TGTGCCAGCAGTGAAACGGGCCGACTCTACGAGCAGTACTTC
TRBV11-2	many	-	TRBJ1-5	CASSITGMDQPQHF	TGTGCCAGCAGTATCACCGGGATGGACCAGCCCCAGCATTTT
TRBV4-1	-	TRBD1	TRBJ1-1	CASSRPGGDTEAFF	TGCGCCAGCAGCCGCCCAGGGGGGGACACTGAAGCTTTCTTT
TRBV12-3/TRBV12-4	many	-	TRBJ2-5	CASLQKGGIGQETQYF	TGTGCCAGCCTACAAAAAGGGGGGATCGGGCAAGAGACCCAGTACTTC
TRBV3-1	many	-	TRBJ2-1	CASSQEHDNEQFF	TGTGCCAGCAGCCAAGAACACGACAATGAGCAGTTCTTC
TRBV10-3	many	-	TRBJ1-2	CAIRPDQGLSNYGYTF	TGTGCCATCAGACCAGATCAGGGGCTATCCAACTATGGCTACACCTTC
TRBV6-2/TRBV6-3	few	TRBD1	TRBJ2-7	CASTPTRDRVNYEQYF	TGTGCCAGCACACCGACACGGGACAGGGTTAATTACGAGCAGTACTTC
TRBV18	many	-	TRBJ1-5	CASSPRTGTQGQPQHF	TGTGCCAGCTCACCCCGGACCGGGACGCAGGGGCAGCCCCAGCATTTT
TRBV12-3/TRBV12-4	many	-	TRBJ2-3	CASSFGLTTDTQYF	TGTGCCAGCAGTTTCGGCCTCACCACAGATACGCAGTATTTT
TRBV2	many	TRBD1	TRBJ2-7	CASSEDRSSYEQYF	TGTGCCAGCAGTGAGGACAGGAGCTCCTACGAGCAGTACTTC
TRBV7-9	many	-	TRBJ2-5	CASSLGSLWGQQETQYF	TGTGCCAGCAGCTTAGGCTCATTGTGGGGACAACAAGAGACCCAGTACTTC
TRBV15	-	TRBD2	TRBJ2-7	CATSSSGLGSYEQYF	TGTGCCACCAGCAGCTCAGGACTAGGGAGTTACGAGCAGTACTTC
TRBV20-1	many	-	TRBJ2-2	CSARGFWRDTGELFF	TGCAGTGCTAGGGGGTTTTGGAGGGACACCGGGGAGCTGTTTTTT
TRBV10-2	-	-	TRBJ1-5	CASSEEGGSNQPQHF	TGCGCCAGCAGTGAAGAGGGAGGAAGCAATCAGCCCCAGCATTTT
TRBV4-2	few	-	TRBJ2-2	CASSQDDIVGELFF	TGTGCCAGCAGCCAAGACGATATCGTCGGGGAGCTGTTTTTT
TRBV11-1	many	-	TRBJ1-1	CASSPRTTVNTEAFF	TGTGCCAGCAGCCCCCGGACTACAGTGAACACTGAAGCTTTCTTT